This T cell receptor beta chain emerged from a study of blood T cell repertoires in COVID-19. Study-level information: COVID-19 samples collected from the United States, Italy and Spain covered acute and convalescent phases. Sources were T cells, B-cell-depleted T cells, or PBMCs; the material itself was cDNA or gDNA.

This clone showed up just a few times. Profiling relied on immunoSEQ multiplex PCR, and the TCRdb table lists in-frame clones only, not all of them. The table shows fewer than 85,000 clones, with over 70% occurring only once. The CDR3 extends over 15 amino acids. Trimming took 5 bases from V and 3 from J, leaving 15 bases between them. Germline V gives CDR1 MNHEY, CDR2 SVGAGI. This clonotype was sampled from a man in his forties or fifties with active COVID-19. The source material was peripheral blood. This chain connects TRBV6-5 to TRBJ2-3; a weak D match, TRBD1 (7 bases). DNA of the CDR3: TGTGCCAGCAGTAAATACAGGGGAGGTACAGATACGCAGTATTTT. Its protein product is CASSKYRGGTDTQYF.